Listed below are T cell receptor beta chains from one sample, sequenced in a study of T cells in Graves' hyperthyroidism and ophthalmopathy. TCRdb re-analysed the multiplex PCR reads in MiXCR, keeping a single row per CDR3 protein. The data contain 300,000 or so distinct CDR3 sequences, over 15% of them singletons. The sequenced sample was blood. These receptors were taken from an older woman with Graves' ophthalmopathy. Each CDR3 is given with its conserved first and last residue. The D gene is left open where the match is weak. The listing skips clone size in some rows; elsewhere it reads once, few, many or a size class.

TRBJ2-7 | TRBD1 | TRBV7-2 | many | CASSLAQERTGNEQYF | TGTGCCAGCAGCTTAGCGCAAGAGAGGACAGGGAACGAGCAGTACTTC
TRBJ2-7 | NA | TRBV7-2 | many | CASSLLDEQYF | TGTGCCAGCAGCCTACTGGACGAGCAGTACTTC
TRBJ2-1 | NA | TRBV29-1 | many | CSVDTGVYNEQFF | TGCAGCGTAGATACGGGAGTCTACAATGAGCAGTTCTTC
TRBJ1-6 | NA | TRBV6-1 | few | CASEVSYNSPLHF | TGTGCCAGCGAGGTCTCCTATAATTCACCCCTCCACTTT
TRBJ2-3 | NA | TRBV5-4 | NA | CASSLRGSVTDTQYF | TGTGCCAGCAGCTTGAGGGGGAGCGTCACAGATACGCAGTATTTT
TRBJ2-3 | TRBD1 | TRBV20-1 | few | CSAPRPDRASFTDTQYF | TGCAGTGCTCCAAGACCAGACAGGGCGTCTTTCACAGATACGCAGTATTTT
TRBJ2-3 | NA | TRBV5-1 | many | CASRRVEYTDTQYF | TGCGCCAGCCGTCGAGTGGAATACACAGATACGCAGTATTTT
TRBJ1-3 | NA | TRBV18 | few | CASSSTENSGNTIYF | TGTGCCAGCTCATCGACGGAGAACTCTGGAAACACCATATATTTT
TRBJ2-1 | NA | TRBV13 | NA | CASSLQRSWVNEQFF | TGTGCCAGCAGCTTACAGCGGTCCTGGGTAAATGAGCAGTTCTTC
TRBJ2-7 | TRBD2 | TRBV6-5 | few | CASSYSGLAGEPQYF | TGTGCCAGCAGTTACTCAGGGCTAGCGGGGGAACCGCAGTACTTC